These 31 T cell receptor beta chains came from one sample sequenced in a study of identical twins. Each CDR3 protein is one row after TCRdb ran MiXCR on the 5' RACE reads. The sample yields roughly 690,000 distinct CDR3 sequences, about 20% seen once. These sequences were also reported in another study, on T cells expressing NK-cell markers.

Sequencing was done on a sample of PBMCs. The receptor set was obtained from a woman aged 18-35 years in good health.

This clonotype was detected only a few times. This chain links TRBV6-5 with TRBJ1-2; D unclear. The V gene lost 4 bases and the J gene lost 2 bases, with 11 bases spanning the gap. Germline-derived CDR1 and CDR2 are MNHEY and SVGAGI. The CDR3 runs 14 residues. The CDR3 DNA follows: TGTGCCAGCAGTTCCTTTCTGGGAAACTATGGCTACACCTTC. Translating gives CASSSFLGNYGYTF.

V gene TRBV12-3 or TRBV12-4 combines with J gene TRBJ2-1, with D tentatively TRBD1 (5 bases). This CDR3 spans 14 amino acids. Trimming removed 6 bases from V and 10 bases from J, with 19 bases in between. The DNA of the CDR3 is TGTGCCAGCAGAAAACTGGACCGGGCAGGGGAGCAGTTCTTC. Its protein product is CASRKLDRAGEQFF.

This clonotype was observed at least ten times. The chain joins TRBV29-1 to TRBJ2-5, with TRBD1 as a possible D gene (6 bases). The CDR3 totals 13 residues. The V gene's germline CDR1 is SQVTM and CDR2 ANQGSEA. The ends were cut back, 6 bases at V and 5 bases at J, with 16 bases in the middle. CDR3 sequence (DNA): TGCAGCGTCCTTTCAGGGGTTCAGGAGACCCAGTACTTC. It codes for CSVLSGVQETQYF.

V usage is TRBV7-8 and J usage is TRBJ1-5, with D perhaps TRBD1 (5 bases). The CDR3 has 14 residues. Germline V lookup: CDR1 SGHVS, CDR2 FQNEAQ. V lost 4 bases, J lost 6 bases, and 13 bases lay in between. CDR3 in amino acids: CASSSLSGGQPQHF. Written as DNA, the CDR3 is TGTGCCAGCAGCTCCCTGAGTGGGGGTCAGCCCCAGCATTTT.

Only a few counts were recorded for this clonotype. The chain has TRBV7-2 and TRBJ2-7, with unresolved D. The CDR3 is 15 residues long. V was cut by 5 bases and J by 0 bases, with 14 bases left in between. The germline V gene encodes CDR1 SGHTA and CDR2 FQGNSA. In DNA form, the CDR3 reads TGTGCCAGCAGCCCGAAGGCTCTTTCCTCCTACGAGCAGTACTTC. It encodes CASSPKALSSYEQYF.

This rearrangement joins TRBV15 to TRBJ2-1; D not certain. V gave up 0 bases and J gave up 4 bases, with 13 bases separating them. Germline CDR1 is LNHNV and CDR2 is YYDKDF (reference sequence). This CDR3 region has 16 residues. The CDR3, as DNA: TGTGCCACCAGCAGAGAATTGGCGGCCACATACAATGAGCAGTTCTTC. Protein: CATSRELAATYNEQFF. Supplemented by reference TRBV15 and TRBJ2-1, the full variable domain reads DAMVIQNPRYQVTQFGKPVTLSCSQTLNHNVMYWYQQKSSQAPKLLFHYYDKDFNNEADTPDNFQSRRPNTSFCFLDIRSPGLGDTAMYLCATSRELAATYNEQFFGPGTRLTVL.

The V gene is TRBV6-2 or TRBV6-3, the J gene TRBJ2-1, with TRBD2 matching over 13 bases. Trimming at V came to 6 bases and at J to 7 bases, leaving 15 bases not matched to a gene. CDR3 length: 18 amino acids. Germline CDR1 is MNHEY and CDR2 is SVGEGT. CDR3 coding DNA: TGTGCCAGCAGAATCAGACTAGCGGGAGGTCCCCCTGAGAATGAGCAGTTCTTC. Translation gives CASRIRLAGGPPENEQFF.

At least ten counts were recorded for this clonotype. The rearrangement links TRBV20-1 to TRBJ1-2; D is perhaps TRBD1 (5 bases). Germline V CDR1 and CDR2: DFQATT, SNEGSKA (reference sequence). The CDR3 length is 16 residues. V lost 6 bases and J 0 bases, leaving 20 bases between the germline ends. CDR3 loop: CSAIDSTLPANYGYTF. CDR3 nucleotide sequence: TGCAGTGCCATAGACAGCACCTTACCAGCTAACTATGGCTACACCTTC.

In this sample, this clonotype turned up a few times. The genes are TRBV6-1 and TRBJ2-1; 11 bases match TRBD1. J lost 8 bases, V lost 6 bases, and 9 bases had no gene match. In germline, CDR1 is MNHNS, CDR2 SASEGT. CDR3 size: 15 residues. In DNA form, the CDR3 reads TGTGCCAGCAGCCCTGGGACAGGGGGTGTATATGAGCAGTTCTTC. This gives the protein CASSPGTGGVYEQFF.

The CDR3 DNA reads TGCGCCAGCAGCCGTGCAGAAGAACAGGGCGGCGGCTACACCTTC. Amino acid sequence: CASSRAEEQGGGYTF. The chain employs TRBV5-1 and TRBJ1-2; tentatively, D is TRBD1 (6 bases). This CDR3 contains 15 residues. V gave up 4 bases and J gave up 8 bases, with 21 bases separating them. Germline V lookup: CDR1 SGHRS, CDR2 YFSETQ. The full variable domain, its missing parts supplied by reference TRBV5-1 and TRBJ1-2, is KAGVTQTPRYLIKTRGQQVTLSCSPISGHRSVSWYQQTPGQGLQFLFEYFSETQRNKGNFPGRFSGRQFSNSRSEMNVSTLELGDSALYLCASSRAEEQGGGYTFGSGTRLTVV.

In this sample, this clonotype turned up a few times. CDR3 coding DNA: TGCAGTGCCCCGAGCGGGGGGAGGATGGAGACCCAGTACTTC. This sequence encodes CSAPSGGRMETQYF. This chain links TRBV20-1 with TRBJ2-5; the match to TRBD2 covers 9 bases. The germline V gene encodes CDR1 DFQATT and CDR2 SNEGSKA (reference sequence). The CDR3 loop spans 14 amino acids. The J segment lost 5 bases and the V segment lost 6 bases, leaving 10 bases of the junction unmatched.

This clonotype was seen more than once but under ten times. V usage is TRBV20-1 and J usage is TRBJ2-7; 8 bases are shared with TRBD1. The CDR3 spans 15 residues. Looked up from germline, CDR1 is DFQATT and CDR2 is SNEGSKA (reference sequence). V shed 6 bases and J 4 bases; nucleotides not matched to a gene: 14. CDR3 in DNA: TGCAGTGCCGAATCGGACAGGGATCTTGGGTACGAGCAGTACTTC. Translating it yields CSAESDRDLGYEQYF.

CDR3 protein: CASSQRTGQETQYF. CDR3 DNA sequence: TGCGCCAGCAGCCAAAGGACAGGGCAAGAGACCCAGTACTTC. The chain recombines TRBV5-1 with TRBJ2-5; 8 nucleotides align to TRBD1. The V gene end was trimmed by 4 bases and the J gene end by 2 bases; junction bases not matched to a gene: 4. Germline V gives CDR1 SGHRS, CDR2 YFSETQ. This CDR3 is 14 amino acids long.

This chain uses TRBV13 with TRBJ1-4; D unresolved. The V gene's germline CDR1 is PRHDT and CDR2 FYEKMQ (reference sequence). The length of the CDR3 is 13 residues. Deletions cut 8 bases from V and 4 bases from J, with 11 bases between. CDR3 DNA: TGTGCCAGCGGGTGGAGGATTAATGAAAAACTGTTTTTT. This codes for CASGWRINEKLFF.

V is TRBV29-1 and J is TRBJ2-7; TRBD2 might be the D (6 bases). Germline CDR1 is SQVTM and CDR2 is ANQGSEA. Trimming took off 4 bases at V and 0 bases at J, with 16 bases between the two ends. This CDR3 comprises 15 residues. This CDR3 reads CSVGIGGGGSYEQYF. The CDR3 nucleotides read TGCAGCGTTGGAATCGGGGGTGGCGGCTCCTACGAGCAGTACTTC.

This clonotype was counted many times. The rearrangement links TRBV2 to TRBJ2-1; no definite D call. CDR3 length equals 15 residues. CDR1 and CDR2 (germline): SNHLY, FYNNEI. Trimming removed 0 bases from V and 10 bases from J, with 16 bases in between. The CDR3 loop is CASSEARHGSDEQFF. CDR3 bases: TGTGCCAGCAGTGAAGCGCGACACGGGTCGGACGAGCAGTTCTTC.

In its sample, this clonotype was seen a few times. This CDR3 reads CASSLFGLVRNTGELFF. DNA of the CDR3: TGTGCCAGCAGCTTATTCGGGCTCGTGCGGAACACCGGGGAGCTGTTTTTT. The chain is built from TRBV5-6 and TRBJ2-2; no firm D call. Germline V gene lookup returns CDR1 SGHDT and CDR2 YYEEEE. CDR3 size: 17 residues. Trimming pared 2 bases from V and 1 base from J, leaving 15 bases between.

The chain is built from TRBV10-3 and TRBJ1-6, with D tentatively TRBD1 (5 bases). This CDR3 is 13 amino acids long. V lost 10 bases to trimming and J lost 11 bases, with 18 bases between them. CDR1 is ENHRY and CDR2 is SYGVKD in the germline V gene. This CDR3 is CATGTPSSPPLHF. In DNA form, the CDR3 reads TGTGCCACGGGGACGCCGTCGAGCCCACCCCTCCACTTT.

This clonotype appeared a few times. V is TRBV4-3 and J is TRBJ2-7, with D maybe TRBD1 (5 bases). CDR1 is LGHNA, CDR2 YSLEER, per germline. V was pared by 0 bases and J by 4 bases, with 7 bases between. The CDR3 spans 13 residues. The CDR3 sequence: CASSQEYRYEQYF. CDR3 nucleotides: TGCGCCAGCAGCCAAGAGTACAGGTACGAGCAGTACTTC.

This CDR3 reads CTLAGEGTDTQYF. The CDR3 region has the DNA TGCACACTAGCGGGAGAAGGCACAGATACGCAGTATTTT. This chain joins TRBV20-1 and TRBJ2-3; 11 bases match TRBD2. CDR3 length equals 13 residues. Germline assignment: CDR1 DFQATT and CDR2 SNEGSKA (reference sequence).

The rearrangement joins TRBV12-3 or TRBV12-4 to TRBJ2-3; the match to TRBD2 covers 7 bases. The CDR3 has 16 residues. Unmatched junction bases numbered 15, after V lost 6 bases and J lost 6 bases. The CDR3 loop is CASSLYSGHKADTQYF. The CDR3 DNA reads TGTGCCAGCAGCCTATATAGCGGGCATAAAGCGGATACGCAGTATTTT.

This clonotype was seen a few times. The V gene is TRBV20-1, the J gene TRBJ2-1, with 7 bases fitting TRBD2. The CDR3 extends over 12 amino acids. Germline V gives CDR1 DFQATT, CDR2 SNEGSKA (reference sequence). Germline trimming cut 7 bases from V and 5 bases from J; bases unmatched to any gene: 5. CDR3: CSVASGDNEQFF. The CDR3 DNA reads as TGCAGTGTAGCGAGCGGGGACAATGAGCAGTTCTTC.

The V gene is TRBV15, the J gene TRBJ2-5; 11 nucleotides align to TRBD2. Germline lookup yields CDR1 LNHNV and CDR2 YYDKDF (reference sequence). V trimming: 0 bases; J trimming: 6 bases; junction bases outside the gene matches: 6. The CDR3 consists of 16 residues. The CDR3 DNA reads as TGTGCCACCAGCAGAGAGGGGACTAGCGGTGTAAAGACCCAGTACTTC. Its translation is CATSREGTSGVKTQYF.

This rearrangement joins TRBV12-3 or TRBV12-4 to TRBJ2-3, with D tentatively TRBD2 (6 bases). CDR3 length equals 14 residues. Trimming took 3 bases from V and 5 from J, leaving 12 bases between them. CDR3: CASSFRPGGDTQYF. DNA for the CDR3: TGTGCCAGCAGTTTCCGACCCGGGGGAGATACGCAGTATTTT.

This chain joins TRBV7-6 and TRBJ2-2; 10 positions agree with TRBD1. The J segment lost 4 bases and the V segment lost 4 bases, leaving 3 bases of the junction unmatched. CDR1 is SGHVS and CDR2 is FNYEAQ in the germline V gene. The CDR3 has 15 amino acids. The DNA of the CDR3 is TGTGCCAGCAGCTCAGGGACAGGGGCCACCGGGGAGCTGTTTTTT. This translates into CASSSGTGATGELFF.

The chain links TRBV30 to TRBJ1-1; possible D gene TRBD1, 5 bases. Trimming stripped 6 bases from V and 6 bases from J, with 14 bases between. CDR3 length equals 12 residues. The germline gives CDR1 GTSNPN, CDR2 SVGIG (reference sequence). Here the CDR3 reads CACPRRGAEAFF. For the CDR3, the DNA is TGTGCCTGCCCTCGTAGGGGCGCTGAAGCTTTCTTT.

The chain joins TRBV12-3 or TRBV12-4 to TRBJ2-3, with a tentative D call TRBD2 (6 bases). V lost 6 bases and J lost 7, with 14 bases in between. The CDR3 extends over 13 amino acids. The CDR3 sequence: CASRPTGTYTQYF. The CDR3 DNA reads as TGTGCCAGCAGGCCTACCGGGACTTATACGCAGTATTTT.

This clonotype has just a few counts. V usage is TRBV6-5 and J usage is TRBJ2-4; 9 nucleotides line up with TRBD1. After removal of 0 bases from V and 1 base from J, the junction contained 7 bases not matched to a gene. Germline V gives CDR1 MNHEY, CDR2 SVGAGI. The CDR3 sequence is 18 residues long. Here the CDR3 DNA reads TGTGCCAGCAGTTACTCATCGGGGACAGGGTCGGCCAAAAACATTCAGTACTTC. As protein: CASSYSSGTGSAKNIQYF.

In its sample, this clonotype was seen a few times. Mismatch with germline at one junction end may stem from a read error. The rearrangement links TRBV25-1 to TRBJ1-2, with a tentative D call TRBD1 (5 bases). Germline CDR1 and CDR2: MGHDK and SYGVNS. The CDR3 covers 13 residues. The CDR3 nucleotides read TGTGCCAGCAGGGACCGACAGAACTTTGGCTACACCTTC. Translation gives CASRDRQNFGYTF.

The V and J genes are TRBV20-1 and TRBJ2-1, with 12 bases lining up with TRBD2. The CDR3 consists of 16 residues. The germline V gene encodes CDR1 DFQATT and CDR2 SNEGSKA (reference sequence). V lost 4 bases to trimming and J lost 3 bases; unmatched junction nucleotides: 7. The CDR3 region has the DNA TGCAGTGCTAACCACCGGACTAGCGGGATCTACAATGAGCAGTTCTTC. Protein product: CSANHRTSGIYNEQFF.

J is TRBJ1-1 and V is TRBV19; D is unresolved. Germline V gene lookup returns CDR1 LNHDA and CDR2 SQIVND (reference sequence). The CDR3 covers 12 residues. The V gene lost 2 bases and the J gene lost 7 bases, with 8 bases spanning the gap. The CDR3 region has the DNA TGTGCCAGTAGTATATTCGGAGATGAAGCTTTCTTT. Translating it yields CASSIFGDEAFF.